This T cell receptor (beta chain) was recovered during a study of cytomegalovirus exposure and HLA in healthy donors. As for the study in general: The roughly 110 validation repertoires were reported in a later analysis to have been generated on the same platform as the 666 first-cohort repertoires.

This CDR3 is 15 amino acids long. The V and J ends lost 3 bases and 4 bases, in that order; junction bases with no gene match: 7. Germline V gives CDR1 SGHNT, CDR2 YYREEE (reference sequence). About this clone itself: The antigen is unknown.

Clones were read by immunoSEQ multiplex PCR, and TCRdb kept only the in-frame ones, dropping some. The sample has 150,000 to 200,000 clones, roughly 77% seen once. General study results and limits: The authors listed approximately 150 TCR beta chains as cytomegalovirus-associated. A later analysis found first-cohort TCR clusters tended to co-occur in the approximately 110 validation repertoires.

The donors were in the approximately 130-subject validation cohort, distinct from the roughly 600-subject first cohort. Sequenced input: PBMCs. The TCR was taken from a woman younger than 45 in good health and CMV-seronegative. This chain joins TRBV5-4 and TRBJ2-5; the match to TRBD1 covers 9 bases. The CDR3 sequence: CASSSKQGAGETQYF. The CDR3 DNA is TGTGCCAGCAGCTCAAAACAGGGGGCAGGAGAGACCCAGTACTTC.